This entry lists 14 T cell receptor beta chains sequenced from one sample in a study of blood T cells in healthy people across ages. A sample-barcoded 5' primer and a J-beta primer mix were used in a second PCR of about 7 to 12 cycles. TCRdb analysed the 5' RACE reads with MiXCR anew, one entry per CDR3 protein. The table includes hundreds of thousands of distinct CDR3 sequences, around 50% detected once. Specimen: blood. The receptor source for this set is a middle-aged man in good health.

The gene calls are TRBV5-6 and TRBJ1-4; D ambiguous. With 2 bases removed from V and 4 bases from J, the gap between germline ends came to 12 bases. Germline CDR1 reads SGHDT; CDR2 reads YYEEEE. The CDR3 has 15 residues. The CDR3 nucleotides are TGTGCCAGCAGCTTCGGCGACTCCCGTAATGAAAAACTGTTTTTT. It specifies CASSFGDSRNEKLFF.

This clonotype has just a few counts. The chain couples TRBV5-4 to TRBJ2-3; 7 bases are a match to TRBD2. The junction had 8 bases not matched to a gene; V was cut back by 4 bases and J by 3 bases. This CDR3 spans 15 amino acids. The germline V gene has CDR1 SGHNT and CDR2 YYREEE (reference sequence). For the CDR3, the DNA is TGTGCCAGCAGCGCGCCCCGGGGGGTGACAGATACGCAGTATTTT. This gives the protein CASSAPRGVTDTQYF.

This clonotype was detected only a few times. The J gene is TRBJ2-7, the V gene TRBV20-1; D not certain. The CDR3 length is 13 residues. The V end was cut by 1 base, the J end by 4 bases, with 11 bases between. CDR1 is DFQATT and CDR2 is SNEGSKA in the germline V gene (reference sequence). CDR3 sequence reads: CSARAGVGYEQYF. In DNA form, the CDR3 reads TGCAGTGCTAGAGCGGGTGTCGGATACGAGCAGTACTTC.

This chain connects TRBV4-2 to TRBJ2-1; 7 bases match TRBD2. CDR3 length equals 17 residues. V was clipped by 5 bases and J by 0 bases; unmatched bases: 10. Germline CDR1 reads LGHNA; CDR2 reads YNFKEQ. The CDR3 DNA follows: TGTGCCAGCAGCGCTAAAAGGCGGGGGAGCTCCTACAATGAGCAGTTCTTC. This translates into CASSAKRRGSSYNEQFF.

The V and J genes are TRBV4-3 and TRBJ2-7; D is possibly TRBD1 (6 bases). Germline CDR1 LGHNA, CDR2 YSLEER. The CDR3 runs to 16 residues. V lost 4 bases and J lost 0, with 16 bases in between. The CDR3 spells CASSPQTGKSSYEQYF. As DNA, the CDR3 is TGCGCCAGCAGCCCCCAGACAGGAAAGAGCTCCTACGAGCAGTACTTC.

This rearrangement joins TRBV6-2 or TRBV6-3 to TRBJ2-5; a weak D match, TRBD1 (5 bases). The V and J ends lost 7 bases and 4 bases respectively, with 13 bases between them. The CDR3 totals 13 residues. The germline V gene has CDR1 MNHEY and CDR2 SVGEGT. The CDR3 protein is CASNPGNRETQYF. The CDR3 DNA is TGTGCCAGCAATCCAGGGAATCGAGAGACCCAGTACTTC.

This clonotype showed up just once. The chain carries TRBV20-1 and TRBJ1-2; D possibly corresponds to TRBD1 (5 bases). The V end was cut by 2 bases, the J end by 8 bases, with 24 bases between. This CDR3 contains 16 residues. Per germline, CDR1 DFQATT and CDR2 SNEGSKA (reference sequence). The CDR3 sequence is CSARHPRPQMGEGYTF. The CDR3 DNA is TGCAGTGCTAGACACCCTAGACCGCAGATGGGGGAAGGCTACACCTTC.

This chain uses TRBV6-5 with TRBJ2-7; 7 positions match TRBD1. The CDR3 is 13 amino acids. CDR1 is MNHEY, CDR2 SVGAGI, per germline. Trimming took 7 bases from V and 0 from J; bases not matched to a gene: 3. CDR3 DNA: TGTGCCAGCACCGGACAGGCCTCCTACGAGCAGTACTTC. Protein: CASTGQASYEQYF.

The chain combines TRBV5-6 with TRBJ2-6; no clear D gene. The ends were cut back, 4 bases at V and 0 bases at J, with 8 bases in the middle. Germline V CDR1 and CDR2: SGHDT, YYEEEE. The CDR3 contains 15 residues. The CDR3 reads CASSTGPSGANVLTF. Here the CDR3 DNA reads TGTGCCAGCAGCACCGGTCCCTCTGGGGCCAACGTCCTGACTTTC.

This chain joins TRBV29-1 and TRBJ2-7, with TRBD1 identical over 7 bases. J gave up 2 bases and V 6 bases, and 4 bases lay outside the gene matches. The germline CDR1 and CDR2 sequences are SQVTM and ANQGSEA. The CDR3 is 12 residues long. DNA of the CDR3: TGCAGCGTGGGGGACAGCGCCTACGAGCAGTACTTC. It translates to CSVGDSAYEQYF.

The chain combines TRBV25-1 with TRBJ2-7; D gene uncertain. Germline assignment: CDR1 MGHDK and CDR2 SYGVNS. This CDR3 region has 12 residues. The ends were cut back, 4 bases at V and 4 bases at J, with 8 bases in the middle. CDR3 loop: CASSGVHYEQYF. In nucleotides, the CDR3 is TGTGCCAGCAGTGGGGTGCATTACGAGCAGTACTTC.

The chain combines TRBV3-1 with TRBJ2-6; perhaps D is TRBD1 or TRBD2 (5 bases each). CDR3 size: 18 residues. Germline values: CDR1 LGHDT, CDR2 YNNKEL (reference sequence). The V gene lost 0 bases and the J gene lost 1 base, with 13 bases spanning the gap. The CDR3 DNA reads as TGTGCCAGCAGCCAAGAGAGGGGTGGAGAGTCTGGGGCCAACGTCCTGACTTTC. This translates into CASSQERGGESGANVLTF.

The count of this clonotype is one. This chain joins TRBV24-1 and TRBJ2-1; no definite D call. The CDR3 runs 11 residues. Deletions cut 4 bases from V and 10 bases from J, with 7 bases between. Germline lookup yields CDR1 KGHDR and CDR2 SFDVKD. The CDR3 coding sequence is TGTGCCACCAGTGAGGTCAACGAGCAGTTCTTC. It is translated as CATSEVNEQFF.

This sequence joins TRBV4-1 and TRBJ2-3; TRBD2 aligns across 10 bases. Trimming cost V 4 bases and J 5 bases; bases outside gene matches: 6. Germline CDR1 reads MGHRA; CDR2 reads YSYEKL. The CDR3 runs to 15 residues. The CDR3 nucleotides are TGCGCCAGCAGCCTAGCGGGAGGATCGATAGATACGCAGTATTTT. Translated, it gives CASSLAGGSIDTQYF.